Below, 4 T cell receptor beta chains from the same sample are listed, as sequenced in a study of chemoradiotherapy in HPV16-positive cancers. Measured with immunoSEQ multiplex PCR; TCRdb has only the in-frame clones, and not every one. The sample records 13,000 to 15,000 clones, 69% being singletons. Collection of the sample occurred from a patient who underwent chemoradiotherapy. These receptors originate from a human donor with HPV-associated anogenital cancer.

The chain has TRBV2 and TRBJ1-1; 9 bases agree with TRBD1. Germline V gives CDR1 SNHLY, CDR2 FYNNEI. The V gene end was trimmed by 6 bases and the J gene end by 8 bases; junction bases not matched to a gene: 10. CDR3 length: 14 residues. CDR3 DNA: TGTGCCAGCAGGGTACAGGGGGCGATTGGGGAAGCTTTCTTT. As protein: CASRVQGAIGEAFF.

The rearrangement links TRBV5-1 to TRBJ1-3, with D possibly matching TRBD1 (6 bases). Germline lookup yields CDR1 SGHRS and CDR2 YFSETQ. The V gene lost 3 bases and the J gene lost 4 bases, with 11 bases spanning the gap. This CDR3 has 14 residues. Written as DNA, the CDR3 is TGCGCCAGCAGCTCAGGGGAATCGGGAAACACCATATATTTT. Translating gives CASSSGESGNTIYF.

This clone was seen once. This chain joins TRBV10-3 and TRBJ1-1; D uncertain. V was cut by 0 bases and J by 5 bases, with 13 bases left in between. Germline CDR1 and CDR2: ENHRY and SYGVKD. The CDR3 spans 15 residues. CDR3 region: CAISESMGIGTEAFF. The DNA of the CDR3 is TGTGCCATCAGTGAGTCGATGGGGATTGGAACTGAAGCTTTCTTT.

The chain couples TRBV10-3 to TRBJ2-7, with a tentative D call TRBD2 (6 bases). V was pared by 5 bases and J by 3 bases, with 8 bases between. The length of the CDR3 is 12 residues. Germline V gene lookup returns CDR1 ENHRY and CDR2 SYGVKD. The CDR3 region is CAISKGLYEQYF. For the CDR3, the DNA is TGTGCCATCAGTAAGGGACTCTACGAGCAGTACTTC.